This is a list of T cell receptor beta chains from one sample in a study of cytomegalovirus exposure and HLA in healthy donors. Using immunoSEQ multiplex PCR, the repertoire was profiled, and TCRdb retains in-frame clones only, with some absent. The repertoire table contains 120,000 to 150,000 clones. The sample taken for sequencing was PBMCs. The receptor source for this set is a man in his forties in good health and CMV-seronegative. Each CDR3 is given with its conserved first and last residue. Each record gives: J gene, V gene, CDR3 protein.

TRBJ2-3 TRBV29-1 CSGMSRLAGSTDTQYF
TRBJ2-3 TRBV6-4 CASSDSGRAHTDTQYF
TRBJ2-6 TRBV29-1 CSAQANVLTF
TRBJ1-5 TRBV5-6 CASSWGGGGNQPQHF
TRBJ1-1 TRBV6-1 CAYRGGNTEAFF
TRBJ1-6 TRBV18 CASSDRGNNSPLHF
TRBJ1-1 TRBV6-5 CASRDRVGAEAFF
TRBJ2-7 TRBV7-2 CASSPRTGSSYEQYF
TRBJ1-2 TRBV28 CASSLSRGPRGYTF
TRBJ2-5 TRBV29-1 CSAGPTVKETQYF
TRBJ1-5 TRBV5-6 CASSLQGDQPQHF
TRBJ2-7 TRBV5-1 CASSSHDSYEQYF
TRBJ2-2 TRBV14 CASSPPGLSTGELFF
TRBJ2-5 TRBV2 CASSGQRQETQYF
TRBJ1-4 TRBV28 CASKGLKGRGDYEKLFF
TRBJ2-7 TRBV7-9 CASSLGTATYEQYF
TRBJ1-2 TRBV19 CASSTPGANYGYTF
TRBJ1-2 TRBV14 CASRPTGAKYGYTF
TRBJ2-3 TRBV7-2 CASSLAGVGGRTDTQYF
TRBJ2-3 TRBV25-1 CASSEVQRGTDTQYF
. TRBV5-1 CASSLQGTSYEQYF
TRBJ1-2 TRBV6-1 CASSEKRYYGYTF
TRBJ1-5 TRBV10-3 CAISESGVGRPNQPQHF
TRBJ2-5 TRBV5-4 CASSPGLAQETQYF
TRBJ1-2 TRBV6-5 CASSKGGYGYTF
TRBJ2-5 TRBV5-4 CASSLGGLAGGLETQYF
TRBJ1-6 TRBV10-3 CAISEIGERSPLHF
TRBJ1-1 TRBV6-5 CASSYGGGYTEAFF
TRBJ2-3 TRBV7-6 CASSLEVARTDTQYF
TRBJ1-1 TRBV7-6 CASSPTGMNTEAFF
TRBJ2-6 TRBV7-2 CASSLAGAGANVLTF
TRBJ1-6 TRBV19 CASSSTAVRVDSPLHF
TRBJ2-3 TRBV4-3 CASSQEGGVTDTQYF
TRBJ1-6 TRBV11-2 CASSLRQGNHPLHF